This T cell receptor (beta chain) was identified in a study of blood T cell repertoires in COVID-19. Overall study context: T cells, B-cell-depleted T cells, or PBMCs supplied cDNA or gDNA.

This CDR3 spans 15 amino acids. The V and J ends lost 1 base and 4 bases respectively, with 13 bases between them. Germline CDR1 SGHNT, CDR2 YENEEA. This clone was observed a handful of times. Sequenced by immunoSEQ multiplex PCR; TCRdb stores in-frame clones only, minus some. Of a few hundred thousand clones listed, roughly four fifths are singletons. Participants were aged roughly 18 to 90 years from about two dozen US areas. Sequenced sample: PBMCs or T cells enriched from blood (not recorded which). The source of this sequence is a woman in her forties or fifties who had recovered from COVID-19. V usage is TRBV11-3 and J usage is TRBJ2-5; D is perhaps TRBD2 (7 bases). The CDR3 is CASSLGAGAGETQYF. CDR3 DNA: TGTGCCAGCAGCTTAGGGGCGGGGGCTGGAGAGACCCAGTACTTC.